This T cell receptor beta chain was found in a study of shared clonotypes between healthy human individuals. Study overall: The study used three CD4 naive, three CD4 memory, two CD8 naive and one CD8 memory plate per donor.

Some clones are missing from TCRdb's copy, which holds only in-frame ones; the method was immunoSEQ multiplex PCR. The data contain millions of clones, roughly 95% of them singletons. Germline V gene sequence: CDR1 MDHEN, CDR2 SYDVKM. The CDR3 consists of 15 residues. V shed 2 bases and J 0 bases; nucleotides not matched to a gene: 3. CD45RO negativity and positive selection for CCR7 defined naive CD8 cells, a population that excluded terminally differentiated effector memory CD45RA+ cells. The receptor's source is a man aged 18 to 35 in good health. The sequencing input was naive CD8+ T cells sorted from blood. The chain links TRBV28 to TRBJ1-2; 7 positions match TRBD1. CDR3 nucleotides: TGTGCCAGCAGTTTACAGGGGGGTTCTAACTATGGCTACACCTTC. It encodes CASSLQGGSNYGYTF.